The TCR beta chain under discussion was sequenced for a study of blood T cells in healthy people across ages. The second PCR ran roughly 7 to 11 cycles with a sample-barcoded 5' primer and J-beta primers. TCRdb used MiXCR to reprocess the 5' RACE reads, holding one entry per CDR3 protein. The profile covers 1.5 million to 2 million distinct CDR3 sequences, with around half appearing a single time and approximately 2% taken by the ten largest. The receptor's source is a woman aged 35 to 49 in good health. The sequencing sample was made of blood.

The CDR3: CASSESGEDEQYF. DNA of the CDR3: TGTGCCAGCAGTGAATCGGGGGAAGACGAGCAGTACTTC. This chain joins TRBV2 and TRBJ2-7, with D maybe TRBD2 (6 bases). This CDR3 region has 13 residues. Trimming took off 2 bases at V and 5 bases at J, with 10 bases between the two ends. The germline V gene encodes CDR1 SNHLY and CDR2 FYNNEI.